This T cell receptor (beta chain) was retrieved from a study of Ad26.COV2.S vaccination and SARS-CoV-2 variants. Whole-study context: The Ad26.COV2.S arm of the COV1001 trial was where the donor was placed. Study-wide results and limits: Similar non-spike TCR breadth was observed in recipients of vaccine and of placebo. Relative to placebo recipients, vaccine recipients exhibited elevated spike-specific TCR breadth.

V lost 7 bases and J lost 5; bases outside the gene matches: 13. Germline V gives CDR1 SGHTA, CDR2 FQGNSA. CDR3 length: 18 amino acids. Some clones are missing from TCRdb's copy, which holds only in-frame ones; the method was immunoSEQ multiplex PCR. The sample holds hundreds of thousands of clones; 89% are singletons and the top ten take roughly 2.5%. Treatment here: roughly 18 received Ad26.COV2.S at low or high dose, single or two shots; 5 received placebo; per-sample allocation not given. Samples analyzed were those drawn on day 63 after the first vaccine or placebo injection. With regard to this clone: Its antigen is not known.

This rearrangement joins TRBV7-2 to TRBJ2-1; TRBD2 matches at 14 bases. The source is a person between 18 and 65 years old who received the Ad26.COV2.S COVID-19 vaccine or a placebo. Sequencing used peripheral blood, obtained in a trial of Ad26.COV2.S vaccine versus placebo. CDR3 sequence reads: CASKPGLAGVSINNEQFF. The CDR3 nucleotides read TGTGCCAGCAAACCGGGACTAGCGGGAGTCAGCATCAACAATGAGCAGTTCTTC.